This T cell receptor (beta chain) was profiled in a study of beta chain features in type 1 diabetes. This clone occurred a few times. Its cognate antigen is unknown. The CDR3 spans 15 residues. V lost 3 bases and J lost 15; bases outside the gene matches: 14. Germline V gene lookup returns CDR1 SGHTA and CDR2 FQGTGA. The investigators reverse transcribed all of the isolated RNA, so they sequenced expressed TCRB transcripts. Sequenced by immunoSEQ multiplex PCR; TCRdb stores in-frame clones only, minus some. The sample yields roughly 14,000 clones, over 60% seen once. Study-wide results and caveats: A moderate, significant TCRB CDR3 shortening appeared in type 1 diabetes across four CD4+ subsets.

The sequence derives from a woman aged 18-35 years with type 1 diabetes. The sample was stem cell memory CD4+ T cells from blood. The gene calls are TRBV7-3 and TRBJ2-1; 10 bases line up with TRBD2. CDR3 sequence reads: CASSFGVSSGGVPFF. CDR3 sequence (DNA): TGTGCCAGCAGCTTTGGGGTCTCTAGCGGGGGCGTCCCGTTCTTC.